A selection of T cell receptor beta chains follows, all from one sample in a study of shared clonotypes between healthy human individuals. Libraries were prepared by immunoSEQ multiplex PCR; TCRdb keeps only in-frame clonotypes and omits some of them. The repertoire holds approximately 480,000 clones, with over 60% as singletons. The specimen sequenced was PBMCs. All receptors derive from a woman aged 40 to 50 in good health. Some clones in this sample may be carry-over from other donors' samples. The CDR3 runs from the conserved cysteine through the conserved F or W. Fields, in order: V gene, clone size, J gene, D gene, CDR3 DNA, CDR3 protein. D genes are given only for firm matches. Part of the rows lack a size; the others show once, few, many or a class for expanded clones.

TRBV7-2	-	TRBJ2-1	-	TGTGCCAGCAGCTTACCCTCCGAAGTACCTCCCTACAATGAGCAGTTCTTC	CASSLPSEVPPYNEQFF
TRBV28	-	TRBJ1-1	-	TGTGCCAGCAGTTACCAGGAGGGGTATGGCACTGAAGCTTTCTTT	CASSYQEGYGTEAFF
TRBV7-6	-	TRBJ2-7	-	TGTGCCAGCAGCTCATCAGACGGCCCCTACGAGCAGTACTTC	CASSSSDGPYEQYF
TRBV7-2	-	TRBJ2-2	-	TGTGCCAGCAGCTTTGGAAGGAACACCGGGGAGCTGTTTTTT	CASSFGRNTGELFF
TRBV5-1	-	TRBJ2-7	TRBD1	TGCGCCAGCAGCTTGGAGGGACAGGCCTACGAGCAGTACTTC	CASSLEGQAYEQYF
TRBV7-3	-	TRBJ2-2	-	TGTGCCAGCAGCTCCGAGGTCACCGGGGAGCTGTTTTTT	CASSSEVTGELFF
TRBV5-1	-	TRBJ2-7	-	TGCGCCAGCAGCTTGGCCCCGAAATACGAGCAGTACTTC	CASSLAPKYEQYF
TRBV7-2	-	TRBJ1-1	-	TGTGCCAGCAGCTTAGGAGGGAGCTTGAACACTGAAGCTTTCTTT	CASSLGGSLNTEAFF
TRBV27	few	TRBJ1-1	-	TGTGCCAGCAGTTCCCACACGGAGGGCACTGAAGCTTTCTTT	CASSSHTEGTEAFF
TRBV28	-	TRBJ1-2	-	TGTGCCAGCAGCGGAGGGGGGGGCCGCAACTATGGCTACACCTTC	CASSGGGGRNYGYTF
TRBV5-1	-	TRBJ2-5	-	TGCGCCAGCAGCTTTGAAGGAGAGACCCAGTACTTC	CASSFEGETQYF
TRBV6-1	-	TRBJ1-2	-	TGTGCCAGCAGTTCGCGAAGGACAATAAACTATGGCTACACCTTC	CASSSRRTINYGYTF
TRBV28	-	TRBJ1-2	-	TGTGCCAGCTCTTCCCCAGGGGTGGACTATGGCTACACCTTC	CASSSPGVDYGYTF
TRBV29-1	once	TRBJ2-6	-	TGCAGCGTTGAATCAGGGGCCCTCTCCGGGGCCAACGTCCTGACTTTC	CSVESGALSGANVLTF
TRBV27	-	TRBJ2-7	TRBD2	TGTGCCAGCAGTTTGGGCGGGAGTAACCGCGAGCAGTACTTC	CASSLGGSNREQYF
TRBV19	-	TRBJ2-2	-	TGTGCCAGTAACCCGACAGAGATCGGGGAGCTGTTTTTT	CASNPTEIGELFF
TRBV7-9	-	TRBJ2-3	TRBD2	TGTGCCAGCAGGGCACCGGGACTAGCGGGAAACACAGATACGCAGTATTTT	CASRAPGLAGNTDTQYF
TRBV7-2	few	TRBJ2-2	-	TGTGCCAGCAGCTTAGACGGGAACACCGGGGAGCTGTTTTTT	CASSLDGNTGELFF
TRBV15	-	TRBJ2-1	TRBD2	TGTGCCACCAGCAGTCCGGCGGGAGGGTACAATGAGCAGTTCTTC	CATSSPAGGYNEQFF
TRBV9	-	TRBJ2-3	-	TGTGCCAGCAGCGTAGCCCCCTCACTGGCGTACTCGCAGTATTTT	CASSVAPSLAYSQYF
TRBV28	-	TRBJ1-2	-	TGTGCCCACGGGGAAGAGACAGGACAACTTGGCTACACCTTC	CAHGEETGQLGYTF
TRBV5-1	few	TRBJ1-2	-	TGCGCCAGCAGGGCAGAAGCGTCGGGGGTCTACACCTTC	CASRAEASGVYTF
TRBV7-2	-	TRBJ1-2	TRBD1	TGTGCCAGCAGCCCAAACACAGGGGGAGGCCATGGCTACACCTTC	CASSPNTGGGHGYTF
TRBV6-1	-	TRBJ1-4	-	TGTGCCAGCATTGCAGGGGCAACTAATGAAAAACTGTTTTTT	CASIAGATNEKLFF
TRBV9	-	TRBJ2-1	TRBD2	TGTGCCAGCAGCCCCGGGACTAGCGGGAGAGGTGAGCAGTTCTTC	CASSPGTSGRGEQFF
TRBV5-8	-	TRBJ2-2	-	TGTGCCAGCAGCTCAATAACCGGGGAGCTGTTTTTT	CASSSITGELFF
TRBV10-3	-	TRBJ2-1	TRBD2	TGTGCCAGCGGGACTAGCGGGAGTTATTACAATGAGCAGTTCTTC	CASGTSGSYYNEQFF
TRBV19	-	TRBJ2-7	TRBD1	TGTGCCACCCACGACAGGGCCTCCTACGAGCAGTACTTC	CATHDRASYEQYF
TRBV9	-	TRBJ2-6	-	TGTGCCAGCAGCGTAGGAAGCAACTCTGGGGCCAACGTCCTGACTTTC	CASSVGSNSGANVLTF
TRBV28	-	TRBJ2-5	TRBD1	TGTGCCAGCAGTTATGGGACAGGGAGTTCAGAGACCCAGTACTTC	CASSYGTGSSETQYF
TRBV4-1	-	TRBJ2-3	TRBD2	TGCGCCAGCAGCCTGATGGAGACTAGCGGGCGCACAGATACGCAGTATTTT	CASSLMETSGRTDTQYF
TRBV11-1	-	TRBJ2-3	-	TGTGCCAGCAGCTTAGACCCCCAGGACTATACGCAGTATTTT	CASSLDPQDYTQYF
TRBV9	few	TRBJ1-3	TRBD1	TGTGCCAGCAGCGGGACAGGTGGAAACACCATATATTTT	CASSGTGGNTIYF
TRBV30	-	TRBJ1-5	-	TGTGCCTGGAGTGGGAGGACATTCCTCAATCAGCCCCAGCATTTT	CAWSGRTFLNQPQHF
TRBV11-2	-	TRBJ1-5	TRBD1	TGTGCCAGCAGCTTAACGACAGGGAGGATAAGTAAGAGTCAGCCCCAGCATTTT	CASSLTTGRISKSQPQHF
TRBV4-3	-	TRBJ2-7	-	TGCGCCAGCAGCCAAGATCTATCCCACTACGAGCAGTACTTC	CASSQDLSHYEQYF
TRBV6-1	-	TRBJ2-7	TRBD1	TGTGCCAGTCTTCAGCAGGGGGCGCCCTACGAGCAGTACTTC	CASLQQGAPYEQYF
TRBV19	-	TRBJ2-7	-	TGTGCCACCCGTGGGGGGACACCCTACGAGCAGTACTTC	CATRGGTPYEQYF
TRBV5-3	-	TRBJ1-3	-	TGTGCCAGAAGCAATGGATTGAGACCAAACAGGAGCTCTGGAAACACCATATATTTT	CARSNGLRPNRSSGNTIYF
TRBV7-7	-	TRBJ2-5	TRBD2	TGTGCCAGCAGCCAGACCGGGACTAGCGGGACCCAGTACTTC	CASSQTGTSGTQYF
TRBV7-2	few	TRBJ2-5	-	TGTGCCAGCAGCTTTTGGGAGACCCAGTACTTC	CASSFWETQYF
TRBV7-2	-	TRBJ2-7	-	TGTGCCAGCAGCTTTTCTTTGGACGCCCCAGAGCAGTACTTC	CASSFSLDAPEQYF